The text below deals with one T cell receptor (beta chain). The target of this receptor is not known. The data were taken from a study of T cells expressing NK-cell markers (dated by TCRdb to between 2020 and 2021). Notes on the research overall: TCR beta-chain repertoires were profiled in sorted CD3+CD56+NKG2C+, CD3+CD56+NKG2C- and CD3+CD56-NKG2C+ T-cell subsets from eight donors. Among the eight sequenced donors, seven were HCMV-seropositive and one was HCMV-seronegative. All eight donors whose samples were sequenced were randomly selected healthy volunteers, three of them men and five women. Sequencing of the libraries produced 2 x 150 bp reads on Illumina HiSeq 2000/2500, MiSeq or NextSeq.

The instrument was an Illumina HiSeq 2000. 5'RACE template switching, by which a universal primer site and unique molecular identifiers were added, was used to make TCR beta cDNA libraries. cDNA synthesis was primed from the TCR beta constant segment and was followed by two successive PCR amplification steps. Processing in the source paper ran as follows. MIGEC was used to demultiplex reads and group reads by UMI, and MiTCR was used to assemble and quantify clonotypes. Only TCR cDNA sequences supported by at least two reads were kept to exclude erroneous sequences. The tcR package was used for downstream repertoire analysis, with clonotypes matched between fractions based on CDR3 nucleotide sequence plus V segment. VDJmatch was used to annotate antigen specificity against VDJdb, with one amino acid substitution in CDR3 allowed. Once TCRdb had reprocessed the reads, it stored one entry per CDR3 protein sequence and supplied no DNA. These V and J calls are TCRdb output, not the study's own analysis. This sample's table lists 300,000 or so distinct CDR3 sequences. The ten largest clones add up to around 4.3% of the sample.

Overall study results and their limits: Whether the expanded NKG2C-expressing T cell clones were specific for HCMV antigens was left unclear. Those dominant clonotypes were again the most abundant among CD3+CD56-NKG2C+ cells in a few donors, at about 28.3-60.1%. In six donors, the dominant CD3+CD56+NKG2C+ clonotypes ranked among the top 10 CD8+ clonotypes, making up about 1.0-7.5% of CD8+ T cells.

HCMV serostatus was determined by detecting HCMV-specific IgG in serum with a commercial ELISA kit. Peripheral blood mononuclear cells were isolated from blood by Ficoll density gradient centrifugation. The sample was blood T cells: a sorted CD56 or NKG2C T cell subset, CD4+ or CD8+ T cells, or bulk PBMC T cells (not recorded which). This clonotype was sampled from a woman aged 18-70 years in good health.

The CDR3 region reads CATWTSLNTEAFF. The chain is assembled from TRBV6-1 and TRBJ1-1. From its cysteine to its phenylalanine, the CDR3 spans 13 amino acids. This entry has no DNA. The germline V gene gives CDR1 as MNHNS and CDR2 as SASEGT.